This T cell receptor beta chain was found in a study of control samples from healthy donors and cancer patients. Here immunoSEQ multiplex PCR was the method, and the copy in TCRdb shows in-frame clones only, minus some. The sample carries about 170,000 clones, about nine tenths recorded once. The sample holds one count of this clone. The CDR3 is made up of 14 amino acids. V dropped 4 bases and J dropped 5; count of bases not matched to a gene: 7. Germline CDR1 reads SGHTA; CDR2 reads FQGNSA. This TCR derives from a woman in her twenties or thirties in good health. The gene calls are TRBV7-2 and TRBJ2-7; 8 bases match TRBD1. The sample consisted of blood. The CDR3 sequence: CASSSRTGFHEQYF. The CDR3, as DNA: TGTGCCAGCAGCTCGCGGACAGGGTTCCACGAGCAGTACTTC.